This paragraph covers one T cell receptor beta chain sequence. It has no known antigen specificity. Per-base qualities were not stored, and no clone one base away is much larger. These data are taken from a study of blood T cell repertoires in COVID-19 (dated by TCRdb to 2020 to 2021). Looking at the study overall: Collaborator samples came from the United States, Italy and Spain and covered acute and convalescent phases of COVID-19. The material from the prospective study consisted of cDNA or gDNA derived from T cells, B-cell-depleted T cells, or PBMCs. The repertoires were released in a freely available public database meant as a resource for research on the immune response to SARS-CoV-2. The dataset comprised deeply sampled blood TCRbeta repertoires from subjects exposed to, actively infected with, or recovered from COVID-19. Where HLA class I and class II types were available, the types were taken from metadata supplied by the sample provider, not from assay-based typing. The samples were drawn from two sources: the first 160 participants of the ongoing ImmuneRACE study, and over 1,000 subjects contributed by 6 global collaborators. The sample metadata nearly always contained a de-identified subject ID, COVID-19 status, age in years and sex.

From the cysteine through the phenylalanine, the CDR3 covers 17 amino acids. The only DNA kept is the CDR3, 51 bases in frame from the first base. The germline V gene (reference sequence) sets CDR1 to SEHNR and CDR2 to FQNEAQ. Germline trimming amounts to 1 base on V and 2 bases on J, with 7 as the count of junction bases outside the gene matches. A second Seattle source provided samples from volunteer blood donors who had recovered from COVID-19. Each collaborating institution followed its own protocols to collect whole blood in K2EDTA tubes. For TCRbeta analysis, collaborators shipped samples as frozen whole blood, isolated PBMCs, or DNA extracted from either of those sample types. The paper as a whole reports these results and caveats: The quantity of clinical and demographic metadata differed by source and by participant and was supplied without curation.

TCRbeta CDR3 regions were amplified from genomic DNA by means of the immunoSEQ Assay, a bias-controlled multiplex PCR. On the study's bioinformatics: Within the assay, amplification of reference gene primers was used to estimate how many nucleated cells each sample contained. To quantify the absolute abundance of each unique TCRbeta CDR3 rearrangement, sequence reads were collapsed and filtered. Productive Simpson clonality was computed per sample as the square root of Simpson's diversity index over productive rearrangements. As stored in TCRdb, this immuneACCESS dataset retains in-frame rearrangements with V and J assigned. A fraction of the clones does not appear; measured against another copy, unresolved V genes explain less than half of the discrepancy, and the remainder lacks a known reason. The DNA gave D and trimming, while V, J and clone size come from that table. For this sample there are around 230,000 clones; 87% appear just once. The ten largest clonotypes hold 7.2% of the sample.

Recombination joined TRBV7-9 with TRBJ1-3; 8 nucleotides in the junction match TRBD1. This sequence was found in a man between 60 and 75 years old who had recovered from COVID-19. The sample comprised peripheral blood. The CDR3 reads as follows: CASSLGQGALPGNTIYF. The DNA sequence is as follows: TGTGCCAGCAGCTTAGGGCAGGGGGCGCTTCCTGGAAACACCATATATTTT. The entire variable domain, with the stretches around the CDR3 drawn from the reference TRBV7-9 and TRBJ1-3 proteins, is DTGVSQNPRHKITKRGQNVTFRCDPISEHNRLYWYRQTLGQGPEFLTYFQNEAQLEKSRLLSDRFSAERPKGSFSTLEIQRTEQGDSAMYLCASSLGQGALPGNTIYFGEGSWLTVV.